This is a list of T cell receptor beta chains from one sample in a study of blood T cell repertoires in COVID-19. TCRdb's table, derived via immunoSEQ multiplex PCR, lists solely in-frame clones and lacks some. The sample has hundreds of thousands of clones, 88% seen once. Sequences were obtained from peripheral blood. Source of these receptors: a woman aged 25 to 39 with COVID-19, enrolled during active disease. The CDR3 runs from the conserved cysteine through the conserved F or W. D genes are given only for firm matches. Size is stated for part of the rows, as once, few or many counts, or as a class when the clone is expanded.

CDR3: CASSLAGAGNTEAFF
DNA: TGTGCCAGCAGCTTAGCGGGGGCGGGGAACACTGAAGCTTTCTTT
V: TRBV7-2
J: TRBJ1-1
size: -
D: -

CDR3: CASSTLAGGGEQFF
DNA: TGTGCCAGCAGCACCTTAGCGGGAGGTGGCGAGCAGTTCTTC
V: TRBV7-3
J: TRBJ2-1
size: -
D: TRBD2

CDR3: CASRGGTTEAFF
DNA: TGTGCCTCCCGGGGAGGGACGACTGAAGCTTTCTTT
V: TRBV28
J: TRBJ1-1
size: -
D: -

CDR3: CASRWTSGRGDNEQFF
DNA: TGCGCCAGCAGGTGGACTAGCGGGAGGGGAGACAATGAGCAGTTCTTC
V: TRBV5-1
J: TRBJ2-1
size: -
D: TRBD2

CDR3: CASSPTFSGNTIYF
DNA: TGTGCCAGCAGTCCGACATTCTCTGGAAACACCATATATTTT
V: TRBV6-5
J: TRBJ1-3
size: -
D: -

CDR3: CASSSRDTGYEQYF
DNA: TGCGCCAGCAGCTCGAGGGACACCGGCTACGAGCAGTACTTC
V: TRBV5-1
J: TRBJ2-7
size: -
D: -

CDR3: CASSRQGGNQPQHF
DNA: TGTGCCAGCAGTCGACAGGGGGGCAATCAGCCCCAGCATTTT
V: TRBV7-2
J: TRBJ1-5
size: -
D: TRBD1

CDR3: CASSFGTGGDGYTF
DNA: TGCGCCAGCAGCTTTGGGACAGGGGGCGATGGCTACACCTTC
V: TRBV5-1
J: TRBJ1-2
size: -
D: TRBD1

CDR3: CAWGTGLIYGYTF
DNA: TGTGCCTGGGGAACAGGGTTAATATATGGCTACACCTTC
V: TRBV30
J: TRBJ1-2
size: -
D: -

CDR3: CASSESRTGRLTDTQYF
DNA: TGTGCCAGCAGTGAATCCCGGACAGGGAGGTTGACAGATACGCAGTATTTT
V: TRBV25-1
J: TRBJ2-3
size: few
D: TRBD1

CDR3: CASKTKAGWSTDTQYF
DNA: TGCGCCAGCAAAACAAAGGCGGGATGGAGCACAGATACGCAGTATTTT
V: TRBV4-1
J: TRBJ2-3
size: -
D: -

CDR3: CASSPTYAEAYNEQFF
DNA: TGTGCCAGCTCACCAACCTATGCGGAAGCCTACAATGAGCAGTTCTTC
V: TRBV18
J: TRBJ2-1
size: once
D: -

CDR3: CASSLGGTEVFENIQYF
DNA: TGTGCCAGCAGCTTAGGGGGGACAGAGGTATTCGAAAACATTCAGTACTTC
V: TRBV7-9
J: TRBJ2-4
size: -
D: TRBD1

CDR3: CASSTGTGGNTIYF
DNA: TGCGCCAGCAGCACAGGGACAGGGGGAAACACCATATATTTT
V: TRBV5-1
J: TRBJ1-3
size: -
D: TRBD1

CDR3: CASSRPTENYEQYF
DNA: TGTGCCAGCAGCCGACCAACAGAAAACTACGAGCAGTACTTC
V: TRBV7-9
J: TRBJ2-7
size: once
D: -

CDR3: CASSEIGGAKNIQYF
DNA: TGTGCCAGCAGTGAAATCGGGGGGGCCAAAAACATTCAGTACTTC
V: TRBV2
J: TRBJ2-4
size: -
D: TRBD2

CDR3: CASSQGTSAALTAGELFF
DNA: TGTGCCAGCAGTCAGGGGACTAGCGCCGCCCTTACCGCCGGGGAGCTGTTTTTT
V: TRBV28
J: TRBJ2-2
size: -
D: TRBD2

CDR3: CASSPGQGRADEKLFF
DNA: TGTGCCAGCAGTCCGGGACAGGGGCGCGCCGATGAAAAACTGTTTTTT
V: TRBV5-4
J: TRBJ1-4
size: -
D: TRBD1

CDR3: CAISETGYTGELFF
DNA: TGTGCCATCAGTGAAACAGGGTACACCGGGGAGCTGTTTTTT
V: TRBV10-3
J: TRBJ2-2
size: -
D: -

CDR3: CASSLTGWGTDTQYF
DNA: TGTGCCAGCAGCCTTACAGGGTGGGGGACAGATACGCAGTATTTT
V: TRBV9
J: TRBJ2-3
size: -
D: -

CDR3: CASSLDLTGLAGANTQYF
DNA: TGTGCCAGCAGCTTAGACCTTACCGGACTAGCGGGAGCAAATACGCAGTATTTT
V: TRBV11-2
J: TRBJ2-3
size: -
D: TRBD2

CDR3: CSVEDWVQGAGANVLTF
DNA: TGCAGCGTTGAAGATTGGGTTCAGGGGGCTGGGGCCAACGTCCTGACTTTC
V: TRBV29-1
J: TRBJ2-6
size: -
D: TRBD1

CDR3: CASSQVPLGLTDTQYF
DNA: TGTGCCAGCAGCCAAGTCCCCTTGGGACTAACAGATACGCAGTATTTT
V: TRBV3-1/TRBV3-2
J: TRBJ2-3
size: -
D: TRBD2

CDR3: CASTVDRGYNSPLHF
DNA: TGTGCCAGCACTGTGGACAGGGGATATAATTCACCCCTCCACTTT
V: TRBV2
J: TRBJ1-6
size: -
D: TRBD1

CDR3: CASSPLGGINEQFF
DNA: TGTGCCAGCAGCCCTCTGGGAGGGATTAATGAGCAGTTCTTC
V: TRBV3-1/TRBV3-2
J: TRBJ2-1
size: -
D: TRBD2

CDR3: CAWSMTEGSPGELFF
DNA: TGTGCCTGGAGTATGACGGAGGGGTCACCCGGGGAGCTGTTTTTT
V: TRBV30
J: TRBJ2-2
size: -
D: -

CDR3: CASSHRGTGVNQETQYF
DNA: TGTGCCAGTAGCCATAGGGGGACAGGGGTCAACCAAGAGACCCAGTACTTC
V: TRBV19
J: TRBJ2-5
size: -
D: TRBD1

CDR3: CASSGTTVRVVNEQFF
DNA: TGCGCCAGCTCCGGGACTACCGTCCGGGTTGTCAATGAGCAGTTCTTC
V: TRBV10-1
J: TRBJ2-1
size: -
D: TRBD2

CDR3: CASSLGLASGSEQFF
DNA: TGTGCCAGCAGCCTCGGACTAGCCTCGGGTTCTGAGCAGTTCTTC
V: TRBV7-2
J: TRBJ2-1
size: -
D: TRBD2

CDR3: CAWSVRSRAGSPLHF
DNA: TGTGCCTGGAGTGTACGGAGCAGGGCAGGATCACCCCTCCACTTT
V: TRBV30
J: TRBJ1-6
size: -
D: -

CDR3: CSVHETGTNTEAFF
DNA: TGCAGCGTTCATGAGACAGGGACGAACACTGAAGCTTTCTTT
V: TRBV29-1
J: TRBJ1-1
size: once
D: TRBD1

CDR3: CAIIQPTRPWRETQYF
DNA: TGTGCCATCATACAGCCGACCCGACCTTGGAGGGAGACCCAGTACTTC
V: TRBV10-3
J: TRBJ2-5
size: -
D: -

CDR3: CASSTGTSGTDTQYF
DNA: TGTGCCAGCAGCACCGGGACTAGCGGCACAGATACGCAGTATTTT
V: TRBV6-5
J: TRBJ2-3
size: -
D: TRBD2

CDR3: CSVDQGERETQYF
DNA: TGCAGCGTTGATCAGGGGGAACGGGAGACCCAGTACTTC
V: TRBV29-1
J: TRBJ2-5
size: -
D: TRBD1

CDR3: CASSLDRQAAYEQYF
DNA: TGCGCCAGCAGCTTGGATCGTCAGGCCGCCTACGAGCAGTACTTC
V: TRBV5-1
J: TRBJ2-7
size: -
D: -

CDR3: CASSINELAGEDEQYF
DNA: TGTGCCAGTAGTATTAACGAACTAGCGGGAGAAGATGAGCAGTACTTC
V: TRBV19
J: TRBJ2-7
size: -
D: TRBD2

CDR3: CASSSPGGQPQHF
DNA: TGTGCCAGCAGTTCCCCAGGAGGTCAGCCCCAGCATTTT
V: TRBV27
J: TRBJ1-5
size: -
D: -

CDR3: CATSDLRASGNNEQFF
DNA: TGTGCCACCAGTGATTTGCGCGCTAGCGGGAACAATGAGCAGTTCTTC
V: TRBV24-1
J: TRBJ2-1
size: -
D: TRBD2

CDR3: CATLAGLYNEQFF
DNA: TGTGCCACTTTAGCGGGCCTCTACAATGAGCAGTTCTTC
V: TRBV12-3/TRBV12-4
J: TRBJ2-1
size: few
D: TRBD2